This T cell receptor beta chain was sequenced during a study of cytomegalovirus exposure and HLA in healthy donors (dated by TCRdb to between 2016 and 2019). Turning to the overall study: An earlier analysis of roughly 610 of the donors reported about 260 Gb of sequence data and 95 million to 140 million unique TCR beta sequences obtained from about 170 million T cells. Using immunosequencing, the study profiled T cell repertoires from about 620 subjects and related those repertoires to cytomegalovirus serostatus. To predict cytomegalovirus infection status, the study combined high-throughput TCR immunosequencing, statistical association of individual TCRs with disease status, and machine learning. Rather than drawing on any new phenotypic data, the later analysis identified candidate immune exposures from TCR beta sequences and the way those sequences occurred across donors. Among 398 genotyped donors of the cohort, an average of 235,054 unique TCR beta nucleotide sequences were sequenced per donor, around 20% of them non-productive. HLA typing covered class I and class II loci at four-digit resolution. All discovery cohort repertoires had been generated using a single sequencing platform. Besides the first cohort of about 730 subjects, a separate validation cohort made up of 95 to 150 different subjects was used. A later genetic analysis used genome-wide SNP genotypes for about 65% of the roughly 670 donors, treating that subset as a discovery cohort. To decide whether each TCR beta V gene segment behaved as functional or pseudogenic, an earlier analysis of some 600 of the donors relied on high-throughput TCR beta sequencing. Because of strong linkage in the cohort, 5 or 6 DR-DQ haplotypes were treated as single units for association and clustering. Typing coverage differed by locus: A, B, C, DRB1 and DQB1 were typed in about 629-640 donors, DQA1 in 500 to 550, DPA1 in over 600, and DPB1 in just under 490. Donor age, sex, ethnicity and CMV serostatus were compiled alongside the repertoire data. Among the approximately 400 genotyped donors, approximately 81% belonged to the genetic ancestry cluster associated with self-reported Caucasian donors. To study patterns of TCR occurrence, a later analysis re-analyzed previously published TCR beta repertoires from around 670 donors and added high-resolution HLA genotyping. An early release covering more than 500 HLA-typed donors comprised about 300 gigabases of sequencing data and around 86 million unique TCR sequences. The study aimed to test whether cataloging public T cell receptors could reveal signatures of past pathogen exposure. On the study overall, not on this receptor specifically: Around 16 rarely observed V segments, including chromosome 9 orphons, were excluded from the earlier analysis of several hundred of the donors because counts were too low. Across donors, most TCR sequences were observed very rarely, whereas some public TCRs were present in many individuals. In a later analysis, most CMV-associated TCR beta chains were found to appear HLA-restricted, with HLA associations seemingly driven largely by CMV exposure. The cohort was sequenced for TCR beta chains only, and without alpha or paired-chain data the features that could be detected were limited. Linkage disequilibrium might explain the correlated functional status among segregating V segments, but an unknown experimental factor could not be ruled out. A further reported finding was that TCR beta sequences accurately predicted the HLA-A and HLA-B alleles for most subjects in the first cohort. When HLA alleles, especially DR and DQ, strongly co-occurred, attributing TCR associations to individual alleles was difficult. Some IMGT-functional V segments, including TRBV6-2 and TRBV6-3, could not be distinguished by the 87-base-pair reads and were therefore excluded. V-gene and J-gene trimming of TCR beta chains was associated with a missense DCLRE1C variant in a later genetic analysis, and the association was replicated in an independent cohort. The classifier was reported to diagnose cytomegalovirus status with high specificity and sensitivity in both the original cohort and the validation cohort. It was suggested by the authors that the approach could potentially be generalized to other disease states and immunological phenotypes. In the study, approximately 160 TCR beta chains were listed as associated with cytomegalovirus. Because HLA typing was missing for some donors at each locus, association tests included only the typed subset. In a later analysis, the rate of TCR association differed among HLA loci, with DRB1 alleles having the most associated TCRs and HLA-C alleles having the fewest. A group of highly shared sequence variants was considered likely to be a technical artifact of the sequencing pipeline. An earlier analysis of approximately 540 of the donors showed that most TCR beta V segments appeared in productive rearrangements either about 90% or about 30% of the time, which broadly matched IMGT annotations. The only immune exposure information available for the cohort was CMV serostatus. In a later analysis, HLA-associated TCR beta chains showed more clonal expansion and lower generation probabilities than non-associated chains that were equally common. Three of the identified cytomegalovirus-associated TCR beta chains were confirmed in vitro to be specific for cytomegalovirus antigens. A later analysis associated around 16,000 TCR beta sequences with specific HLA alleles at a false discovery rate of 0.05. A later analysis reported that several top co-occurrence clusters appeared linked to parvovirus B19, influenza, CMV and Epstein-Barr virus. Roughly uniform sequencing depth across donors was assumed in presence/absence analyses, although this assumption may not hold. According to a later genetic analysis, donors in an Asian-associated ancestry cluster had fewer N-insertions in productive TCRs than the approximately 700-donor mean.

Receptor amplification or capture employed the immunoSEQ multiplex PCR assay. A mixture of 60 forward primers for TCR Vbeta segments and 13 reverse primers for TCR Jbeta segments was used in the multiplex PCR. Amplification of the CDR3 region of rearranged TCR beta genes was performed with a multiplex PCR assay on genomic DNA. Amplified TCR beta libraries were sequenced as 87-base-pair reads on the Illumina HiSeq System. The original pipeline was this. A later analysis counted about 80 million unique TCR beta chains across the 700 or so repertoires, and roughly 9.9 million of these chains were shared by at least two donors. A nearest-neighbor algorithm error-corrected the raw reads and collapsed the reads into unique sequences, merging closely related sequences to remove PCR and sequencing errors. V, D and J gene segments were assigned by aligning CDR3 sequences to IMGT reference sequences. For a sequence to be retained, a match of at least six nucleotides to both a V gene segment and a J gene segment was required. Rearrangements were called productive when the CDR3 lacked stop codons and stayed in frame with V and J; all others were non-productive. Following IMGT convention, CDR3 was defined as the stretch from the second conserved V-encoded cysteine up to the conserved J-encoded phenylalanine. Sequences without an unambiguous match to a single V gene segment were excluded from the earlier analysis of 450 to 650 of the donors. In an earlier analysis of several hundred of the donors, V segments were called functional above 56.7% productive rearrangements and were called segregating when the between-donor standard deviation exceeded 5%. A statistical classification framework was built to diagnose cytomegalovirus status from the catalog of TCR beta chain sequences. A later analysis assigned V and J genes by comparing TCR nucleotide sequences with IMGT/GENE-DB human TR gene sequences. The TCRdist pipeline was used in a later analysis to assign CDR3 sequences and most-parsimonious VDJ recombination scenarios. In a later analysis, every TCR beta chain was defined by the combination of its CDR3 amino acid sequence and its V-gene family, and reads without a unique V-gene family were dropped. As a way to deal with suspected cross-contamination and a sequencing artifact, a later analysis dropped hundreds of nucleotide sequences that were highly shared and had low generation probability. In a later analysis, a clonal expansion index was calculated for each public chain from normalized within-repertoire ranks of inferred template counts. In a later analysis, generation probabilities were computed using a VDJ recombination model fitted to out-of-frame rearrangements, and the results were checked against IGoR. A later analysis scored TCR-TCR, TCR-HLA and TCR-CMV co-occurrence with hypergeometric tests, applying a repertoire-size bias correction to TCR pairs. A later analysis estimated false discovery rates by permuting HLA or CMV assignments 20 times. In a later analysis, co-occurring TCRs were grouped using DBSCAN, with TCRdist sequence similarity added in when clustering inside HLA-allele-positive subsets. Repertoires with fewer than 30,000 or more than 120,000 public chains were left out of co-occurrence clustering, as were five repertoires with anomalous nucleotide sharing. This is the immuneACCESS table as TCRdb keeps it, with only in-frame sequences that have V and J called. A part of the clones is gone; compared with another copy, unresolved V genes explain less than half, and the rest is unexplained. V, J and clone size are taken as reported in that table, and D and trimming were inferred from the DNA itself. For this sample the table gives more than 150,000 clones, of which around 82% were detected only once. The top ten clonotypes cover around 0.25% of the sample.

The germline V gene gives CDR1 as MGHRA and CDR2 as YSYEKL. V drops 4 bases and J drops 2 bases, leaving 14 bases in between. The CDR3 contains 16 residues, cysteine and phenylalanine counted. Of all the DNA, just the CDR3 is kept, 48 bases in frame from base 1. A word on this clone: Its antigen remains unidentified. One base away there is no much larger clone; base qualities are not given.

In total, approximately 690 healthy bone marrow donors made up the cohort. At the time of sampling, all cohort members were nominally healthy, though unrecorded immune exposures were likely present. The donor was CMV seronegative and was included in the group of about 400 seronegative cohort members. Each donor provided a peripheral blood sample, and peripheral blood mononuclear cells were used for TCR beta sequencing. The Qiagen DNeasy Blood Extraction Kit was used to extract genomic DNA from the blood cell samples. The chain is assembled from TRBV4-1 and TRBJ2-2, with no D gene named confidently. The origin of this receptor is a boy between 5 and 17 years old in good health and CMV-seronegative. The sample consisted of PBMCs. CDR3 region: CASSLHDSTNTGELFF. The base sequence is TGCGCCAGCAGCCTACACGACTCGACCAACACCGGGGAGCTGTTTTTT.